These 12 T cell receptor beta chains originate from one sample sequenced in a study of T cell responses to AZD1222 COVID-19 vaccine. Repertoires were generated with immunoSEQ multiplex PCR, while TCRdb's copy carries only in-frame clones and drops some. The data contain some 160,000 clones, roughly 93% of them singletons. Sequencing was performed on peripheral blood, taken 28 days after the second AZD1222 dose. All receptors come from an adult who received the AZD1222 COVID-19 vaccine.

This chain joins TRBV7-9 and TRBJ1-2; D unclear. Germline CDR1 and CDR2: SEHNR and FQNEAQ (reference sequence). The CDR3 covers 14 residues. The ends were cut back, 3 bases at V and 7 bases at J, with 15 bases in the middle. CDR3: CASSFGRQHSGYTF. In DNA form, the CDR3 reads TGTGCCAGCAGCTTCGGACGGCAGCATTCTGGCTACACCTTC.

The CDR3 here is CATRGGRNTGELFF. DNA for the CDR3: TGTGCCACCCGAGGGGGGAGGAACACCGGGGAGCTGTTTTTT. The chain combines TRBV19 with TRBJ2-2; possibly TRBD1 or TRBD2 for D (6 bases each). V was shortened by 10 bases and J by 1 base, with 13 bases between the two germline ends. The germline gives CDR1 LNHDA, CDR2 SQIVND (reference sequence). The CDR3 runs 14 residues.

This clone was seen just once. The CDR3, as DNA: TGTGCCAGCACCCTAGGGGAAAAACTGTTTTTT. Its protein product is CASTLGEKLFF. The chain uses TRBV12-3 or TRBV12-4 and TRBJ1-4; no clear D. The CDR3 length is 11 residues. Trimming pared 7 bases from V and 8 bases from J, leaving 8 bases between.

The DNA of the CDR3 is TGCAGCGTTGTACAAAGAGCGTGGACTAGCGGGAGTGATGAGCAGTTCTTC. The encoded protein is CSVVQRAWTSGSDEQFF. The chain recombines TRBV29-1 with TRBJ2-1, with TRBD2 identical over 13 bases. Germline values: CDR1 SQVTM, CDR2 ANQGSEA. The trim removed 4 bases at V and 8 bases at J, leaving 14 bases unmatched. The CDR3 is made up of 17 amino acids.

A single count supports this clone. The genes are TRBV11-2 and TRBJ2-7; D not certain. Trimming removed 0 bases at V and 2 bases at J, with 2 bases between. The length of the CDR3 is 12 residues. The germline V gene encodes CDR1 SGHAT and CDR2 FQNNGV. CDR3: CASSLDPYEQYF. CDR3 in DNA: TGTGCCAGCAGCTTAGATCCCTACGAGCAGTACTTC.

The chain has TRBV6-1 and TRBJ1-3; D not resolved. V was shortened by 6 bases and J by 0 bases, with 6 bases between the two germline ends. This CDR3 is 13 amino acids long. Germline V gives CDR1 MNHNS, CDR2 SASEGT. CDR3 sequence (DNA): TGTGCCAGCAGCTCTCTCTCTGGAAACACCATATATTTT. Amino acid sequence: CASSSLSGNTIYF.

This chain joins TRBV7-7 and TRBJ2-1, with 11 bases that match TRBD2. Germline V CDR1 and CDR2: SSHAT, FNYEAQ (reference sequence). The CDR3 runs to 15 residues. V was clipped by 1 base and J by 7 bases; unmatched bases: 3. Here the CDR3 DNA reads TGTGCCAGCAGCTTAGGACTAGCGGGGATTAATGAGCAGTTCTTC. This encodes CASSLGLAGINEQFF.

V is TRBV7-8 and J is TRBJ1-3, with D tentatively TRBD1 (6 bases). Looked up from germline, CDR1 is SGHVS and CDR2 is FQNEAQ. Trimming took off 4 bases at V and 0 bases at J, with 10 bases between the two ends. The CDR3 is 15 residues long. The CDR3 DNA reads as TGTGCCAGCAGCTCCCTAGGGGGCTCTGGAAACACCATATATTTT. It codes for CASSSLGGSGNTIYF.

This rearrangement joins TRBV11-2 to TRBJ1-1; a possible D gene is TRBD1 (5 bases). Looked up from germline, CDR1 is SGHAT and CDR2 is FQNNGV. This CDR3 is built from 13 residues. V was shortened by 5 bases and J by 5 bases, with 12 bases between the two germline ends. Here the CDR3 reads CASSREGRTEAFF. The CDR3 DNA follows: TGTGCCAGCAGCAGGGAGGGGAGGACTGAAGCTTTCTTT.

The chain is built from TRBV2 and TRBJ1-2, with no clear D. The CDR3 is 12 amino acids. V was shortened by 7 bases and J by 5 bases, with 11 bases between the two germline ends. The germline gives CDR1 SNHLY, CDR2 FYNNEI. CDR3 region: CASNNPRYGYTF. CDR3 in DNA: TGTGCCAGCAACAATCCCCGATATGGCTACACCTTC.

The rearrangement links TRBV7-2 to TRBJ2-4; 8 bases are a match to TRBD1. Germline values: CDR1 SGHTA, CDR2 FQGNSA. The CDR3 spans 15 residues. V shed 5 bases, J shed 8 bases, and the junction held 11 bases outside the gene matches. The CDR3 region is CASSSGQGRMDIQYF. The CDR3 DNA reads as TGTGCCAGCAGCAGTGGACAGGGCCGGATGGACATTCAGTACTTC.

CDR3 in DNA: TGTGCCAGCAAGGGAGGGCAGGGCCGGGAGCTGTTTTTT. This gives the protein CASKGGQGRELFF. J is TRBJ2-2 and V is TRBV2; 7 bases agree with TRBD2. The V gene end was trimmed by 7 bases and the J gene end by 9 bases; junction bases not matched to a gene: 8. This CDR3 region has 13 residues. The germline CDR1 and CDR2 sequences are SNHLY and FYNNEI.